This is a list of T cell receptor beta chains from one sample in a study of CD8+ T cells in alopecia areata. Only in-frame clones appear in the TCRdb table, and some are missing; sequencing was by immunoSEQ multiplex PCR. The sample gives more than 90,000 clones, approximately 38% of which show up once; approximately 3.3% is in the top ten. The sample was CD4+ T cells sorted from blood. The receptors were sampled from a human donor with alopecia areata. The CDR3 runs from the conserved cysteine through the conserved F or W. A D gene is named only where the DNA matches it firmly. Clone size is shown for a subset of rows, as once, few, many or a class of expanded clone.

D gene	clone size	V gene	J gene	CDR3 protein	CDR3 DNA
-	-	TRBV2	TRBJ2-1	CASSVSSAYNEQFF	TGTGCCAGCAGTGTGTCTAGCGCGTACAATGAGCAGTTCTTC
TRBD1	-	TRBV7-2	TRBJ2-7	CASSPRTGWRDEQYF	TGTGCCAGCAGCCCGAGGACAGGGTGGCGCGACGAGCAGTACTTC
-	-	TRBV2	TRBJ2-5	CASSETVQQQETQYF	TGTGCCAGCAGTGAAACGGTACAGCAGCAAGAGACCCAGTACTTC
-	-	TRBV30	TRBJ2-5	CAWMFQGGETQYF	TGTGCCTGGATGTTTCAGGGAGGAGAGACCCAGTACTTC
-	few	TRBV28	TRBJ2-5	CASSLAREETQYF	TGTGCCAGCAGTTTAGCGAGGGAAGAGACCCAGTACTTC
-	-	TRBV28	TRBJ1-1	CASRERSTEAFF	TGTGCCAGCAGGGAGCGGAGCACTGAAGCTTTCTTT
-	few	TRBV29-1	TRBJ1-4	CSVGRGTNEKLFF	TGCAGCGTGGGCCGGGGAACTAATGAAAAACTGTTTTTT
TRBD1	few	TRBV29-1	TRBJ1-1	CSVALFGQGDEAFF	TGCAGCGTTGCCTTGTTCGGACAGGGGGATGAAGCTTTCTTT
-	few	TRBV7-2	TRBJ2-1	CASSLRPEGFNEQFF	TGTGCCAGCAGCTTAAGGCCCGAGGGGTTCAATGAGCAGTTCTTC
TRBD1	-	TRBV7-2	TRBJ2-7	CASSLEEGQGADAYEQYF	TGTGCCAGCAGCTTAGAAGAGGGGCAGGGGGCTGATGCCTACGAGCAGTACTTC
-	-	TRBV11-2	TRBJ2-7	CASSLNFAYEQYF	TGTGCCAGCAGCTTAAACTTCGCCTACGAGCAGTACTTC
-	few	TRBV28	TRBJ2-2	CASSIGASVIGELFF	TGTGCCAGCAGTATCGGTGCCTCCGTGATAGGGGAGCTGTTTTTT
-	few	TRBV29-1	TRBJ1-1	CSVEIRSNTEAFF	TGCAGCGTTGAAATACGGTCTAACACTGAAGCTTTCTTT
-	-	TRBV2	TRBJ1-4	CASSEGGRGEKLFF	TGTGCCAGCAGTGAAGGGGGTCGGGGTGAAAAACTGTTTTTT
-	-	TRBV5-1	TRBJ2-2	CASSTRQGLTGELFF	TGCGCCAGCAGCACCCGACAGGGACTCACCGGGGAGCTGTTTTTT
-	-	TRBV14	TRBJ2-6	CASSQGSYSGANVLTF	TGTGCCAGCAGCCAGGGGTCCTACTCCGGGGCCAACGTCCTGACTTTC
TRBD2	-	TRBV29-1	TRBJ2-7	CSVEDRGPGGSGGYEQYF	TGCAGCGTTGAAGATCGGGGCCCCGGGGGGAGTGGGGGATACGAGCAGTACTTC
-	few	TRBV28	TRBJ1-5	CASLGTVSNQPQHF	TGTGCCAGCCTCGGGACGGTTAGCAATCAGCCCCAGCATTTT
TRBD2	-	TRBV15	TRBJ2-3	CATSSPETGTRNTQYF	TGTGCCACCAGCAGCCCGGAGACCGGGACTAGGAATACGCAGTATTTT
-	many	TRBV7-2	TRBJ2-7	CASSTTGRRDEQYF	TGTGCCAGCAGCACAACCGGACGCCGCGATGAGCAGTACTTC
-	few	TRBV29-1	TRBJ2-6	CSVVRAGANVLTF	TGCAGCGTTGTGAGGGCTGGGGCCAACGTCCTGACTTTC
-	-	TRBV18	TRBJ1-6	CASSPGYSPLHF	TGTGCCAGCTCACCAGGGTACTCACCCCTCCACTTT
TRBD1	-	TRBV19	TRBJ1-5	CASSSWTGGNQPQHF	TGTGCCAGTAGTAGCTGGACAGGGGGCAATCAGCCCCAGCATTTT
-	-	TRBV10-3	TRBJ2-7	CAISETLFSGGGNEQYF	TGTGCCATCAGTGAGACCCTCTTTAGCGGTGGAGGGAACGAGCAGTACTTC
TRBD2	-	TRBV7-2	TRBJ2-3	CASSLRTSGTSTDTQYF	TGTGCCAGCAGCCTCAGGACTAGCGGGACTAGCACAGATACGCAGTATTTT
TRBD2	-	TRBV9	TRBJ2-1	CASSGTSGRYNEQFF	TGTGCCAGCAGCGGAACTAGCGGGCGGTACAATGAGCAGTTCTTC
TRBD2	-	TRBV10-3	TRBJ2-3	CAISDHSGGQDTQYF	TGTGCCATCAGTGATCACTCGGGGGGGCAAGATACGCAGTATTTT
-	-	TRBV29-1	TRBJ2-7	CSVAQDYEQYF	TGCAGCGTCGCCCAGGATTACGAGCAGTACTTC
-	few	TRBV18	TRBJ2-3	CASSPLPRSTDTQYF	TGTGCCAGCTCACCACTTCCCCGGAGCACAGATACGCAGTATTTT
-	few	TRBV7-3	TRBJ1-1	CASSLAEFEAFF	TGTGCCAGCAGCTTGGCTGAGTTTGAAGCTTTCTTT
-	-	TRBV27	TRBJ2-7	CASSLEGSYEQYF	TGTGCCAGCAGTTTAGAGGGTTCCTACGAGCAGTACTTC
-	-	TRBV7-9	TRBJ2-3	CASSLRTRRADTQYF	TGTGCCAGCAGCTTAAGGACCCGTAGGGCAGATACGCAGTATTTT
-	-	TRBV28	TRBJ2-7	CASSSLSGTLF	TGTGCCAGCAGTTCACTTTCCGGGACCCTCTTC
TRBD1	-	TRBV13	TRBJ1-2	CASRRRDRGIDRDGYTF	TGTGCCAGCAGACGTCGGGACAGGGGTATCGATAGAGATGGCTACACCTTC
-	few	TRBV5-1	TRBJ2-3	CASSFGFGTDTQYF	TGCGCCAGCAGCTTCGGTTTCGGCACAGATACGCAGTATTTT
-	-	TRBV29-1	TRBJ2-1	CSVIAGPRSYNEQFF	TGCAGCGTCATAGCCGGGCCCCGCTCCTACAATGAGCAGTTCTTC
-	-	TRBV29-1	TRBJ2-3	CSVDRSNSYTDTQYF	TGCAGCGTTGATCGGTCAAATTCTTACACAGATACGCAGTATTTT
-	-	TRBV29-1	TRBJ1-1	CSVGGGGTEAFF	TGCAGCGTTGGCGGAGGGGGCACTGAAGCTTTCTTT
-	few	TRBV29-1	TRBJ1-2	CSVDSGRGLGYTF	TGCAGCGTCGACTCGGGCAGGGGACTTGGCTACACCTTC
TRBD1	few	TRBV9	TRBJ1-1	CASSVAQGDTEAFF	TGTGCCAGCAGCGTAGCTCAGGGGGACACTGAAGCTTTCTTT
TRBD1	-	TRBV30	TRBJ1-2	CAWSRGAGQGVNYGYTF	TGTGCCTGGAGCCGAGGGGCGGGACAGGGGGTTAACTATGGCTACACCTTC
-	once	TRBV5-6	TRBJ2-4	CASREGGGNIQYF	TGTGCCAGCAGAGAAGGGGGAGGAAACATTCAGTACTTC
-	-	TRBV29-1	TRBJ1-2	CSGGENYGYTF	TGCAGCGGAGGGGAAAACTATGGCTACACCTTC
-	few	TRBV7-2	TRBJ2-3	CASSLGDGTDTQYF	TGTGCCAGCAGCTTAGGGGACGGCACAGATACGCAGTATTTT
-	-	TRBV15	TRBJ2-5	CATSRPGRTSQETQYF	TGTGCCACCAGCAGACCCGGTCGGACATCGCAAGAGACCCAGTACTTC
-	-	TRBV23-1	TRBJ2-5	CASSHGGQGRKTQYF	TGCGCCAGCAGTCACGGGGGGCAGGGGAGAAAGACCCAGTACTTC
TRBD1	once	TRBV30	TRBJ2-1	CAWSVQGGQFF	TGTGCCTGGAGTGTACAGGGGGGGCAGTTCTTC
-	many	TRBV7-9	TRBJ2-7	CASSLAREREQYF	TGTGCCAGCAGCTTAGCAAGGGAGAGGGAGCAGTACTTC
-	-	TRBV10-3	TRBJ2-7	CAISESIGQRRSYEQYF	TGTGCCATCAGTGAGTCCATAGGACAGCGTCGCTCCTACGAGCAGTACTTC
-	-	TRBV19	TRBJ2-1	CASTKDARDGRYNEQFF	TGTGCCAGTACCAAAGACGCCCGGGACGGAAGGTACAATGAGCAGTTCTTC